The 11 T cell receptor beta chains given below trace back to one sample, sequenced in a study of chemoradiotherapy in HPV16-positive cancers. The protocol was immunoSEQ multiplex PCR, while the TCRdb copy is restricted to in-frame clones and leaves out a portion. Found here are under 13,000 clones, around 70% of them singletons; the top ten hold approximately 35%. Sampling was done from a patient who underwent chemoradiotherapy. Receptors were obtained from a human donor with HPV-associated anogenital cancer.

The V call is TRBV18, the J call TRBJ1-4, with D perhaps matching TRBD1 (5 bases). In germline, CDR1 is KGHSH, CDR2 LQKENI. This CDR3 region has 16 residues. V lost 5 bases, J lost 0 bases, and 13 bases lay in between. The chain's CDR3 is CASSTQGITTNEKLFF. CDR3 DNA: TGTGCCAGCTCAACTCAGGGAATTACAACTAATGAAAAACTGTTTTTT.

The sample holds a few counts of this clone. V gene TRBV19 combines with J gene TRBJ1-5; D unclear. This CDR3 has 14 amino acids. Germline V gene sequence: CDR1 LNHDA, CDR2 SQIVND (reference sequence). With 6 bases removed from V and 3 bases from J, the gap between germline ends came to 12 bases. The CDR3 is CASRPGYNNQPQHF. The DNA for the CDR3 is TGTGCCAGTAGACCGGGGTACAACAATCAGCCCCAGCATTTT.

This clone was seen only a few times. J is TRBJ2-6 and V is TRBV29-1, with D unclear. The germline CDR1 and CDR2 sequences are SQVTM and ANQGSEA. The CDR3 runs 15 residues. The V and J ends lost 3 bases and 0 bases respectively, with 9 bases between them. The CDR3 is CSVEFRSSGANVLTF. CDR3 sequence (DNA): TGCAGCGTTGAGTTCAGATCCTCTGGGGCCAACGTCCTGACTTTC.

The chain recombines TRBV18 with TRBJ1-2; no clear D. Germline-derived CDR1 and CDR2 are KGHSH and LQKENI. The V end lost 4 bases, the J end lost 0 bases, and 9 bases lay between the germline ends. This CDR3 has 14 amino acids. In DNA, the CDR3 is TGTGCCAGCTCACGGAGAGAGTCTAACTATGGCTACACCTTC. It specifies CASSRRESNYGYTF.

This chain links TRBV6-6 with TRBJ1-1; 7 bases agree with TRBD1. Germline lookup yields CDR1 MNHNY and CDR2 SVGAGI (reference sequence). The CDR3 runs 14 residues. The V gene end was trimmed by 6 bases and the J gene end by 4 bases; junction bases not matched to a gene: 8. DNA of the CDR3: TGTGCCAGCAGCGCTCTCACAGGGGTCACTGAAGCTTTCTTT. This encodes CASSALTGVTEAFF.

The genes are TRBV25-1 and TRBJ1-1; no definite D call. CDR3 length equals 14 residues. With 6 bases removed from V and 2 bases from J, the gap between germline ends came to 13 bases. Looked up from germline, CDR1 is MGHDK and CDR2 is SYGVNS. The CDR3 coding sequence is TGTGCCAGCAGAAAGGAGGCAGTCAACACTGAAGCTTTCTTT. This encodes CASRKEAVNTEAFF.

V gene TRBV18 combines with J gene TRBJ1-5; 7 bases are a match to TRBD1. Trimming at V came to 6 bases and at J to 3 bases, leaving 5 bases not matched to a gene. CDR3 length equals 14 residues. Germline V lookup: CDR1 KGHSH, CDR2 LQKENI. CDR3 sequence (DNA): TGTGCCAGCTCGCCCACAGGGGACAATCAGCCCCAGCATTTT. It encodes CASSPTGDNQPQHF.

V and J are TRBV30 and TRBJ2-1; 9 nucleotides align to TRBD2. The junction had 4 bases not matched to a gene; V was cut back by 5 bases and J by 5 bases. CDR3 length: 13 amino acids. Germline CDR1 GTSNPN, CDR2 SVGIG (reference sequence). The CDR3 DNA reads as TGTGCCTGGGTACGCGGGAGGGACAATGAGCAGTTCTTC. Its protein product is CAWVRGRDNEQFF. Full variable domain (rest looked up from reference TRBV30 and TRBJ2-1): SQTIHQWPATLVQPVGSPLSLECTVEGTSNPNLYWYRQAAGRGLQLLFYSVGIGQISSEVPQNLSASRPQDRQFILSSKKLLLSDSGFYLCAWVRGRDNEQFFGPGTRLTVL.

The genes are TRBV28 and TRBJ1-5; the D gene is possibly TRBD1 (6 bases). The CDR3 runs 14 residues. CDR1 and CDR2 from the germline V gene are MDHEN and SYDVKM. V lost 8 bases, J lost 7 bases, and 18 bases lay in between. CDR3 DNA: TGTGCCAGCCTAGAGGGGGGGGCTCGGCAGCCCCAGCATTTT. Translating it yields CASLEGGARQPQHF.

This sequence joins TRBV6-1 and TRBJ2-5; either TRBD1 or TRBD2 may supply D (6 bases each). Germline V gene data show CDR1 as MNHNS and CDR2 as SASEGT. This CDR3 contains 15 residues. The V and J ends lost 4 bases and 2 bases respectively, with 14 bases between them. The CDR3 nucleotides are TGTGCCAGCAGTGGGAATCGGGGGCAGCAAGAGACCCAGTACTTC. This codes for CASSGNRGQQETQYF.

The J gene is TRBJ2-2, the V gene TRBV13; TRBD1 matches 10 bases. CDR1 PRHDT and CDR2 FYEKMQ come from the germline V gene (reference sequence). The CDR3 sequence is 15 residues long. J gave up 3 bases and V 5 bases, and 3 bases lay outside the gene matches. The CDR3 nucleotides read TGTGCCAGCAGCCCGGGGACAGGGGACACCGGGGAGCTGTTTTTT. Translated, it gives CASSPGTGDTGELFF.